This T cell receptor beta chain derives from a study of blood T cell repertoires in COVID-19. Germline assignment: CDR1 LNHDA and CDR2 SQIVND (reference sequence). V trimming: 7 bases; J trimming: 2 bases; junction bases outside the gene matches: 13. This CDR3 is built from 17 residues. Profiled with immunoSEQ multiplex PCR; TCRdb holds only in-frame clones, not every one. This sample yields about 180,000 clones, of which 85% to 90% are seen a single time; around 13% belongs to the top ten. Sequencing was done on a sample of peripheral blood. The clonotype originates from a woman aged 70 to 79 with COVID-19, enrolled during active disease. The chain joins TRBV19 to TRBJ1-5; 8 nucleotides line up with TRBD1. CDR3 amino acids: CASTLGQGGTGNQPQHF. For the CDR3, the DNA is TGTGCCAGTACCTTAGGACAGGGCGGCACTGGCAATCAGCCCCAGCATTTT.